This TCR beta chain was profiled in a study of T-cell reconstitution after alpha-beta-depleted transplantation in children. This clonotype was detected ten times or more. Construction of the TCRbeta library involved unique molecular identifiers. TCRdb reprocessed the PCR reads via MiXCR and lists one record per CDR3 protein. The sample carries a few hundred thousand distinct CDR3 sequences, roughly 20% recorded once. This CDR3 is built from 12 residues. The germline V gene encodes CDR1 MGHDK and CDR2 SYGVNS. V lost 6 bases and J lost 6, with 12 bases in between. The sample here was PBMCs from the stem cell graft donor, taken from the stem cell graft. This TCR came from a human donor who donated a stem cell graft to a child with acute myeloid leukemia. V and J are TRBV25-1 and TRBJ2-7; D perhaps matches TRBD2 (6 bases). The DNA of the CDR3 is TGTGCCAGCAGGACCCCCGGGGGCGAGCAGTACTTC. Residues: CASRTPGGEQYF.